Listed here are 20 T cell receptor beta chains from one sample, sequenced in a study of shared clonotypes between healthy human individuals. This table comes from immunoSEQ multiplex PCR, and its TCRdb copy is limited to in-frame clones, with some not included. The sample yields about 1 million clones, around 76% seen once. The sample comprised memory CD4+ T cells sorted from blood. Subset defined: CD45RA-negative fraction. The receptors were gathered from a man aged 18 to 29 in good health.

The chain has TRBV4-1 and TRBJ1-1; TRBD1 might be the D (6 bases). Trimming stripped 3 bases from V and 8 bases from J, with 16 bases between. CDR1 is MGHRA, CDR2 YSYEKL, per germline. CDR3 length equals 14 residues. CDR3 DNA sequence: TGCGCCAGCAGCCACAATACAGGGTCGAACGAAGCTTTCTTT. Amino acids: CASSHNTGSNEAFF.

The chain recombines TRBV18 with TRBJ1-2; the D gene is possibly TRBD1 (5 bases). The CDR3 is 13 residues long. The germline V gene encodes CDR1 KGHSH and CDR2 LQKENI. Trimming pared 5 bases from V and 4 bases from J, leaving 11 bases between. The CDR3 reads CASSAQDSYGYTF. CDR3 sequence (DNA): TGTGCCAGCTCAGCCCAAGACAGCTATGGCTACACCTTC.

This clone has only a few counts. The chain is built from TRBV28 and TRBJ2-3, with a tentative D call TRBD1 (5 bases). Germline CDR1 and CDR2: MDHEN and SYDVKM. Trimming shortened V by 1 base and J by 1 base, and 12 bases separated the two germline ends. The CDR3 is 16 residues long. CDR3 nucleotides: TGTGCCAGCAGTTTATACGGGCCAGGGCGCACAGATACGCAGTATTTT. Encoded protein: CASSLYGPGRTDTQYF.

The chain joins TRBV5-6 to TRBJ1-5, with a weak D call TRBD1 (6 bases). The CDR3 loop spans 15 amino acids. The V gene's germline CDR1 is SGHDT and CDR2 YYEEEE. Trimming left V 2 bases short and J 5 bases short, with 14 bases between. The CDR3: CASSLQGFEDQPQHF. DNA for the CDR3: TGTGCCAGCAGCTTACAGGGCTTTGAGGATCAGCCCCAGCATTTT.

This clone was found a few times. CDR3 sequence reads: CASSVSGRGETQYF. The CDR3 region has the DNA TGCGCCAGCAGTGTGAGCGGGAGGGGAGAGACCCAGTACTTC. V is TRBV10-1 and J is TRBJ2-5; 10 bases fit TRBD2. Germline CDR1 reads WNHNN; CDR2 reads SYGVQD (reference sequence). The CDR3 covers 14 residues. J was trimmed by 4 bases and V by 4 bases; bases with no gene match: 3.

This clone was picked up a small number of times. The chain links TRBV5-1 to TRBJ2-5, with D tentatively TRBD1 (6 bases). The germline CDR1 and CDR2 sequences are SGHRS and YFSETQ. The V gene lost 4 bases and the J gene lost 4 bases, with 14 bases spanning the gap. The CDR3 has 14 amino acids. The DNA for the CDR3 is TGCGCCAGCAGCAGCGCACAGGGCGGAGAGACCCAGTACTTC. As protein: CASSSAQGGETQYF.

The chain carries TRBV7-9 and TRBJ1-4, with D maybe TRBD1 (6 bases). Germline-derived CDR1 and CDR2 are SEHNR and FQNEAQ (reference sequence). The CDR3 has 13 amino acids. The V gene lost 9 bases and the J gene lost 6 bases, with 14 bases spanning the gap. The CDR3 loop reads CASARGADEKLFF. CDR3 bases: TGTGCCAGTGCCCGGGGGGCAGATGAAAAACTGTTTTTT.

The V and J genes are TRBV7-2 and TRBJ2-2, with D possibly being TRBD2 (5 bases). This CDR3 region has 16 residues. V was shortened by 1 base and J by 5 bases, with 14 bases between the two germline ends. The V gene's germline CDR1 is SGHTA and CDR2 FQGNSA. The CDR3 sequence is CASSLGRRVPTGELFF. Here the CDR3 DNA reads TGTGCCAGCAGCTTAGGACGGCGGGTTCCTACCGGGGAGCTGTTTTTT.

This clone has only a few counts. The chain employs TRBV9 and TRBJ2-2; 9 bases are shared with TRBD1. Germline assignment: CDR1 SGDLS and CDR2 YYNGEE. V lost 1 base to trimming and J lost 6 bases; unmatched junction nucleotides: 1. This CDR3 region has 14 residues. CDR3: CASSVWDRAGELFF. CDR3 coding DNA: TGTGCCAGCAGCGTATGGGACAGGGCCGGGGAGCTGTTTTTT.

The chain links TRBV28 to TRBJ1-4; perhaps TRBD1 as D (6 bases). The germline V and J ends were trimmed by 5 bases and 1 base, with 11 bases remaining between them. CDR3 length: 15 amino acids. CDR1 is MDHEN and CDR2 is SYDVKM in the germline V gene. The CDR3 DNA sequence: TGTGCCAGCAGTGGGGCCAGGGGAACTAATGAAAAACTGTTTTTT. This gives the protein CASSGARGTNEKLFF.

This chain uses TRBV6-5 with TRBJ2-7; 10 bases are shared with TRBD1. V was pared by 0 bases and J by 5 bases, with 4 bases of the junction left unmatched. This CDR3 contains 15 residues. Germline CDR1 reads MNHEY; CDR2 reads SVGAGI. The CDR3 DNA is TGTGCCAGCAGTTACTCGCGGACAGGGGGTAACGAGCAGTACTTC. Its translation: CASSYSRTGGNEQYF.

This clone came up a few times. The gene calls are TRBV18 and TRBJ2-2; D gene unclear. V shed 4 bases and J shed 1 base, with 7 bases lying between them. Germline CDR1 reads KGHSH; CDR2 reads LQKENI. CDR3 length: 14 residues. The CDR3 is CASSRSQNTGELFF. The CDR3 nucleotides read TGTGCCAGCTCACGGTCTCAGAACACCGGGGAGCTGTTTTTT.

The chain links TRBV10-3 to TRBJ1-1; D gene unclear. V lost 4 bases, J lost 0 bases, and 6 bases lay in between. The CDR3 spans 13 residues. From germline, CDR1 is ENHRY and CDR2 SYGVKD. CDR3 protein: CAISVGVNTEAFF. The CDR3 nucleotides read TGTGCCATCAGTGTTGGAGTGAACACTGAAGCTTTCTTT.

A remark on this clone: Only one base separates this from a far larger clonotype, so it likely reflects a read error. The chain combines TRBV5-8 with TRBJ1-1; D gene unclear. Trimming stripped 2 bases from V and 0 bases from J, with 5 bases between. Germline V lookup: CDR1 SGHTS, CDR2 YDEGEE. The CDR3 has 13 residues. The CDR3 loop is CASSLNLNTEAFF. For the CDR3, the DNA is TGTGCCAGCAGCTTAAACCTGAACACTGAAGCTTTCTTT. The entire variable domain, with the rest obtained from reference TRBV5-8 and TRBJ1-1, is as follows: EAGVTQSPTHLIKTRGQQATLRCSPISGHTSVYWYQQALGLGLQFLLWYDEGEERNRGNFPPRFSGRQFPNYSSELNVNALELEDSALYLCASSLNLNTEAFFGQGTRLTVV.

This chain connects TRBV4-3 to TRBJ2-2; D possibly corresponds to TRBD2 (6 bases). Trimming took off 2 bases at V and 4 bases at J, with 17 bases between the two ends. This CDR3 spans 17 amino acids. Germline V gene sequence: CDR1 LGHNA, CDR2 YSLEER. CDR3 nucleotides: TGCGCCAGCAGCCAACGTAGCGGCGGGATGGGCACCGGGGAGCTGTTTTTT. This encodes CASSQRSGGMGTGELFF.

The chain employs TRBV2 and TRBJ2-2; no clear D. V lost 5 bases and J lost 0, with 10 bases in between. The CDR3 loop spans 15 amino acids. Germline CDR1 reads SNHLY; CDR2 reads FYNNEI. The CDR3 nucleotides are TGTGCCAGCAGTAGGACCCTTACGAACACCGGGGAGCTGTTTTTT. It is translated as CASSRTLTNTGELFF.

J is TRBJ1-4 and V is TRBV29-1, with D hard to call. V lost 4 bases and J lost 6, with 6 bases in between. The CDR3 extends over 11 amino acids. The germline V gene has CDR1 SQVTM and CDR2 ANQGSEA. CDR3 DNA sequence: TGCAGCGTTGGGGGTCATGAAAAACTGTTTTTT. It encodes CSVGGHEKLFF.

This sequence joins TRBV10-3 and TRBJ1-1; a weak D match, TRBD1 (5 bases). Germline lookup yields CDR1 ENHRY and CDR2 SYGVKD. Between the trimmed V and J ends, which lost 5 bases and 1 base, there was a span of 11 bases. The CDR3 is 14 amino acids. CDR3 sequence (DNA): TGTGCCATCAGTTCGGGGCCCACGAACACTGAAGCTTTCTTT. This encodes CAISSGPTNTEAFF.

CDR3 region: CASSDWGANGYTF. Written as DNA, the CDR3 is TGTGCCAGCAGTGATTGGGGGGCCAATGGCTACACCTTC. The chain combines TRBV2 with TRBJ1-2, with D possibly matching TRBD1 (6 bases). The germline CDR1 and CDR2 sequences are SNHLY and FYNNEI. Trimming cost V 3 bases and J 6 bases, with 11 bases left between them. The CDR3 covers 13 residues.

The chain uses TRBV14 and TRBJ1-5, with 9 bases that match TRBD1. The J segment lost 5 bases and the V segment lost 8 bases, leaving 19 bases of the junction unmatched. The CDR3 contains 18 residues. Germline-derived CDR1 and CDR2 are SGHDN and FVKESK. The CDR3, as DNA: TGTGCCAGCCCTACCAACCGGGACAGGGTTTTGAGCGATCAGCCCCAGCATTTT. Translated: CASPTNRDRVLSDQPQHF.